This TCR beta chain was sequenced during a study of radiation and T cells in renal cell carcinoma. Across the whole study: Nephrectomy followed 15 Gy stereotactic body radiation by 4 weeks.

The V gene's germline CDR1 is SGHRS and CDR2 YFSETQ. The CDR3 sequence is 16 residues long. J lost 3 bases, V lost 0 bases, and 6 bases had no gene match. The time point: baseline pretreatment blood. Sample treatment: 15 Gy SBRT to primary tumor, nephrectomy 4 weeks later. The tumor was a clear cell renal cell carcinoma. Concerning this clone: Antigen: not known.

The data were produced by immunoSEQ multiplex PCR, yet TCRdb's version contains in-frame clones alone and is incomplete. The sample carries tens of thousands of clones, 60% to 85% recorded once. Regarding the study as a whole: Top tumor clonotypes rose in blood 2 weeks post-radiation, then contracted. No pretreatment tumor biopsies were available for baseline clonotypes.

V gene TRBV5-1 combines with J gene TRBJ2-3; 8 positions match TRBD1. Source: blood, taken from a patient whose treatment included radiotherapy and nephrectomy. The TCR was taken from a man in his sixties with renal cell carcinoma. CDR3 in amino acids: CASSLEDRVGTDTQYF. DNA for the CDR3: TGCGCCAGCAGCTTGGAGGACAGGGTAGGGACAGATACGCAGTATTTT.